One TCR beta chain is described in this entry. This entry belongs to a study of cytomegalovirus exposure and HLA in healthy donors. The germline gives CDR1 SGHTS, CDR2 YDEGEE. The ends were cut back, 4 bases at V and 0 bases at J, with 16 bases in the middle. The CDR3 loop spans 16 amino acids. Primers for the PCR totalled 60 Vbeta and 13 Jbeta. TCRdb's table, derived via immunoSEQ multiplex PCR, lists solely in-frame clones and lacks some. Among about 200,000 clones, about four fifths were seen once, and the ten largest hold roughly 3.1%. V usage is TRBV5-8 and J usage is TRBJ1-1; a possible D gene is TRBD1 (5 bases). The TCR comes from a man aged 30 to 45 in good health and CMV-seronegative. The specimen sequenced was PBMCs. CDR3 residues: CASSETDFQMNTEAFF. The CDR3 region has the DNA TGTGCCAGCAGCGAGACAGATTTCCAGATGAACACTGAAGCTTTCTTT. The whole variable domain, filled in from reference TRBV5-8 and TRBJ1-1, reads EAGVTQSPTHLIKTRGQQATLRCSPISGHTSVYWYQQALGLGLQFLLWYDEGEERNRGNFPPRFSGRQFPNYSSELNVNALELEDSALYLCASSETDFQMNTEAFFGQGTRLTVV.